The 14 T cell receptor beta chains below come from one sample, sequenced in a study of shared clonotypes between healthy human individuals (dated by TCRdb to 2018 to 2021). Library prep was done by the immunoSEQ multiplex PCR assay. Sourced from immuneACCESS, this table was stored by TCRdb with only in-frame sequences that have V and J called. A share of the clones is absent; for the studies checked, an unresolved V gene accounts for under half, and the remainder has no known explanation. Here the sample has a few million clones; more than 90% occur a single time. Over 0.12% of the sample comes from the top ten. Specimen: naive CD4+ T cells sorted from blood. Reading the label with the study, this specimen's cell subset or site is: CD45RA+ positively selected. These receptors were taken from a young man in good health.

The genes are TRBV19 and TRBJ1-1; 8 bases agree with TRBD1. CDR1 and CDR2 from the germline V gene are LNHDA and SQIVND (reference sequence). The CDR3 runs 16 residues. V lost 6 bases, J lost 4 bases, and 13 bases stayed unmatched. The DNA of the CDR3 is TGTGCCAGTAGCCGTTCCGGGACAGGTGTTAGCACTGAAGCTTTCTTT. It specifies CASSRSGTGVSTEAFF. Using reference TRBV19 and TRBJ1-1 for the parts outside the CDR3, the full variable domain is DGGITQSPKYLFRKEGQNVTLSCEQNLNHDAMYWYRQDPGQGLRLIYYSQIVNDFQKGDIAEGYSVSREKKESFPLTVTSAQKNPTAFYLCASSRSGTGVSTEAFFGQGTRLTVV.

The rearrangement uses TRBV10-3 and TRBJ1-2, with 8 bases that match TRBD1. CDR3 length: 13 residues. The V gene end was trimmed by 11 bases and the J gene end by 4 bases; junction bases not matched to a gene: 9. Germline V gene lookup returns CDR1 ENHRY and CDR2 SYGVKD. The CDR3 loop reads CAVSGQAGYGYTF. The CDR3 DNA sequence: TGTGCCGTTTCGGGACAGGCGGGCTATGGCTACACCTTC.

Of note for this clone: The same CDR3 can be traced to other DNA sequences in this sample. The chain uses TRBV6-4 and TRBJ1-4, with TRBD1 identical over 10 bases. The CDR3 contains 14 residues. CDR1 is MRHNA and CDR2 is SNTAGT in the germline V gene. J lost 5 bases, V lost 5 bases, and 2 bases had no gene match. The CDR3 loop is CASSPGQGNEKLFF. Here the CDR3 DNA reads TGTGCCAGCAGTCCGGGACAGGGGAATGAAAAACTGTTTTTT.

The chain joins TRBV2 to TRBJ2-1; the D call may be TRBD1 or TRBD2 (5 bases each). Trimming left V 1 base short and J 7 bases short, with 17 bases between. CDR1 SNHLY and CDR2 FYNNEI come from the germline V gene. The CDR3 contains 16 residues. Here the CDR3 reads CASSEVLRGSTNEQFF. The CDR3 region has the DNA TGTGCCAGCAGTGAAGTATTGAGGGGTAGTACGAATGAGCAGTTCTTC.

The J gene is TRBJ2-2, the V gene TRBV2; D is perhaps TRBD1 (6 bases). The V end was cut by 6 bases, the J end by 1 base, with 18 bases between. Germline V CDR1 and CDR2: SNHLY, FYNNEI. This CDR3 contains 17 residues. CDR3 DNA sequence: TGTGCCAGCAGGCCTCCGGGACACTCGAAGAACACCGGGGAGCTGTTTTTT. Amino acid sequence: CASRPPGHSKNTGELFF. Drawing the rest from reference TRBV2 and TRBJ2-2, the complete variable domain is EPEVTQTPSHQVTQMGQEVILRCVPISNHLYFYWYRQILGQKVEFLVSFYNNEISEKSEIFDDQFSVERPDGSNFTLKIRSTKLEDSAMYFCASRPPGHSKNTGELFFGEGSRLTVL.

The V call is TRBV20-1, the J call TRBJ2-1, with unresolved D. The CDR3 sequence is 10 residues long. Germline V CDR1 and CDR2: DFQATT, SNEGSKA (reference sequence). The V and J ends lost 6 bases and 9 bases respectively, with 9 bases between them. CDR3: CSAEFGEQFF. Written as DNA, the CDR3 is TGCAGTGCGGAATTTGGTGAGCAGTTCTTC.

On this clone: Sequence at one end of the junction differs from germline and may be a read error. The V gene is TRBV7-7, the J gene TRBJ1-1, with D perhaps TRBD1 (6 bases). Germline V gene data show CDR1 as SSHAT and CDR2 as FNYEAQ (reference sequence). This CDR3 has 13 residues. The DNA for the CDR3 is TGTGCTAGCAGCCCGGAGAAGGGAGGGGGGATTTTCTTT. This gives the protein CASSPEKGGGIFF.

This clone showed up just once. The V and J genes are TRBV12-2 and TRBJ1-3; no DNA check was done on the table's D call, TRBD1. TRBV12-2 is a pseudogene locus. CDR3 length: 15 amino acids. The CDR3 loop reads CASRYDRPLGNTIYF. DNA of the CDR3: TGTGCAAGTCGCTACGACAGGCCCCTTGGGAACACCATATATTTT.

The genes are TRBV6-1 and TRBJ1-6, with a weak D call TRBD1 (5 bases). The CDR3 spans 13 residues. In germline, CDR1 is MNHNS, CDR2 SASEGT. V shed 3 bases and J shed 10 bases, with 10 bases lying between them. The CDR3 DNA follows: TGTGCCAGCAGTGAGCAGGGAAACTCACCCCTCCACTTT. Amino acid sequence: CASSEQGNSPLHF.

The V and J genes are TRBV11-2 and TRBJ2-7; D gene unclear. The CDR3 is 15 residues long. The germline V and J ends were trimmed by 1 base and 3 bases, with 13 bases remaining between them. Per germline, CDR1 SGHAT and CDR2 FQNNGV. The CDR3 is CASSLAGISLYEQYF. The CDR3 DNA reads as TGTGCCAGCAGCTTAGCGGGTATCTCCCTCTACGAGCAGTACTTC.

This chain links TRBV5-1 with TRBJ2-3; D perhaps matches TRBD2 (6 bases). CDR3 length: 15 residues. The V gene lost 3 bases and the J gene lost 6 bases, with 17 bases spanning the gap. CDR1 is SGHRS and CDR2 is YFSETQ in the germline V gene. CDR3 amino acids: CASSSRDSGIDTQYF. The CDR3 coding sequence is TGCGCCAGCAGCTCCCGGGACTCCGGTATCGATACGCAGTATTTT.

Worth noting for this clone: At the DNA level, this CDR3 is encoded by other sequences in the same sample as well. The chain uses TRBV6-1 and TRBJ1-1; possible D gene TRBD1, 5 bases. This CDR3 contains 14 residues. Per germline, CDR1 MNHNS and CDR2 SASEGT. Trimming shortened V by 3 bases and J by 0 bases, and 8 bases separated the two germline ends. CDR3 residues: CASSEGTVNTEAFF. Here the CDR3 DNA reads TGTGCCAGCAGTGAGGGGACGGTGAACACTGAAGCTTTCTTT.

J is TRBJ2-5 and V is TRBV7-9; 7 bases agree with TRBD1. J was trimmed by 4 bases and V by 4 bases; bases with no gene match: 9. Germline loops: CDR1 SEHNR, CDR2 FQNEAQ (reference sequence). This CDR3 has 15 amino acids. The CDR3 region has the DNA TGTGCCAGCAGCTCACGTCGACAGGGAAGAGAGACCCAGTACTTC. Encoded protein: CASSSRRQGRETQYF. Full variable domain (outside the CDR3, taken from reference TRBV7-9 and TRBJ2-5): DTGVSQNPRHKITKRGQNVTFRCDPISEHNRLYWYRQTLGQGPEFLTYFQNEAQLEKSRLLSDRFSAERPKGSFSTLEIQRTEQGDSAMYLCASSSRRQGRETQYFGPGTRLLVL.

This chain's CDR3 is CAISRTAAGYTF. The CDR3 DNA sequence: TGTGCCATCAGCCGGACAGCGGCGGGCTACACCTTC. The rearrangement uses TRBV10-3 and TRBJ1-2; possibly TRBD1 for D (6 bases). Germline V CDR1 and CDR2: ENHRY, SYGVKD. V was clipped by 6 bases and J by 8 bases, with 13 bases between them. CDR3 length: 12 amino acids.